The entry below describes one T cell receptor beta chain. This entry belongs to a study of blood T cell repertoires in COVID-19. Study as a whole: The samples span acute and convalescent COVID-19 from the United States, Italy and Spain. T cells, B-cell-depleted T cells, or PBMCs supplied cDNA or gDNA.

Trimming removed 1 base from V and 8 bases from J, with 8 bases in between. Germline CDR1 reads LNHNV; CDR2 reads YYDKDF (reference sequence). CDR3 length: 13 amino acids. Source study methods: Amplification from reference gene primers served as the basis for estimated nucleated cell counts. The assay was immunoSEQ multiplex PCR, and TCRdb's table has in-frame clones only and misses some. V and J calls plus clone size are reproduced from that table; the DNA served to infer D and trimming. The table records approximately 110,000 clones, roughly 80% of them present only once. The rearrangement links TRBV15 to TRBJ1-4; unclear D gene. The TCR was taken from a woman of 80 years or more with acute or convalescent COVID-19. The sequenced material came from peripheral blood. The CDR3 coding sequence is TGTGCCACCAGCAGAGGACTGATAGAAAAACTGTTTTTT. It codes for CATSRGLIEKLFF. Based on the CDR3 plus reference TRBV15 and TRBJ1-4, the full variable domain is DAMVIQNPRYQVTQFGKPVTLSCSQTLNHNVMYWYQQKSSQAPKLLFHYYDKDFNNEADTPDNFQSRRPNTSFCFLDIRSPGLGDTAMYLCATSRGLIEKLFFGSGTQLSVL.